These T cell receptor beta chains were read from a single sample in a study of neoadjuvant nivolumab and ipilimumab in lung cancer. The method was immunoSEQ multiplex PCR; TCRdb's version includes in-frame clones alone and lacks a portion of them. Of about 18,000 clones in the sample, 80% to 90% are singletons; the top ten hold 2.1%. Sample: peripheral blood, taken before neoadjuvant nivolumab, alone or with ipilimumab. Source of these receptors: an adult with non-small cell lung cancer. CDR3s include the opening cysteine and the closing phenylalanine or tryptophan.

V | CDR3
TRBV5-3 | CARSFLDGTYEQYF
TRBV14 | CASSPGWRELNIQYF
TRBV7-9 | CASSQGLPYEQYF
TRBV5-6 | CASSLGGLQQYF
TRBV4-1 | CASSQDLFGTVNYEQYF
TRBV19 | CASSINSGYEQYF
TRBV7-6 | CASSLDVEIYEQYF
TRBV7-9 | CASSSSLVTGSYEQFF
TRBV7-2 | CASSSSRMYEQYF
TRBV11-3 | CASSFRGDTQYF
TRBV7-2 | CASSLGTVSYEQYF
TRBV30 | CAWSGSGLAGGHPGELFF
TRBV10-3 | CAISSGTAEAFF
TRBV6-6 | CASSYLWRESTDTQYF
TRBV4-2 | CASSQEQVYSNQPQHF
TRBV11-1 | CASSLGGSQETQYF
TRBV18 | CASSLLGADTDTQYF
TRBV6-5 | CASSYSSTVMNTEAFF
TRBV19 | CASSVTGTHYEQYF
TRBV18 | CASSLTSAGELFF
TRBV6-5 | CASRFSVSYNEQFF
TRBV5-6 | CASSLVGGRGQETQYF
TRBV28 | CASSLDRYYGYTF
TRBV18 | CASSPLGTSGYEQYF
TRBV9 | CASSVAPRGADTQYF
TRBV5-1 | CASSLVGSSSYNEQFF
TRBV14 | CASSLMGQSHPEAFF
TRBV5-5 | CASSSFPSSYEQYF
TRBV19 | CASSMGTNTEAFF
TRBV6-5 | CASSFQSPEGGYTF
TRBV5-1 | CASSLERASDTQYF
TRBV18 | CASSPGTLGRYEQYF
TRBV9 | CASSVAWQTNTGELFF
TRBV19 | CASSRKGDTEAFF
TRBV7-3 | CASSLTGLTSSNEQFF
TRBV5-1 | CASSLSGARTDTQYF
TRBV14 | CASSPRLRFDEQYF
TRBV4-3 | CASSQGTTGTGELFF
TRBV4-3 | CASSQDRGADTQYF
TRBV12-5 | CASGLYQETQYF
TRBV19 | CASRLAGGNEQFF
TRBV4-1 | CASSDGLAGFVHEQYF
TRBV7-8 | CASSPGTGGYTF
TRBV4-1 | CASSHVRTGTGAYEQYF
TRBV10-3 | CATGTSVTYEQYF
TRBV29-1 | CSVSPAGIQTQYF
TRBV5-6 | CASSLPLVGRNTEAFF
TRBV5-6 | CASSRDGITNYGYTF
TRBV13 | CASLGSDPNTGELFF
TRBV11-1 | CASSLESGEKLFF
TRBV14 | CASSQDRGRSNEQFF
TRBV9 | CASSPRAPGAIDTQYF
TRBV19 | CASSFNSYNEQFF
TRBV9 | CASSEQTSLGEQFF
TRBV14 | CASSQVRQGANEKLFF